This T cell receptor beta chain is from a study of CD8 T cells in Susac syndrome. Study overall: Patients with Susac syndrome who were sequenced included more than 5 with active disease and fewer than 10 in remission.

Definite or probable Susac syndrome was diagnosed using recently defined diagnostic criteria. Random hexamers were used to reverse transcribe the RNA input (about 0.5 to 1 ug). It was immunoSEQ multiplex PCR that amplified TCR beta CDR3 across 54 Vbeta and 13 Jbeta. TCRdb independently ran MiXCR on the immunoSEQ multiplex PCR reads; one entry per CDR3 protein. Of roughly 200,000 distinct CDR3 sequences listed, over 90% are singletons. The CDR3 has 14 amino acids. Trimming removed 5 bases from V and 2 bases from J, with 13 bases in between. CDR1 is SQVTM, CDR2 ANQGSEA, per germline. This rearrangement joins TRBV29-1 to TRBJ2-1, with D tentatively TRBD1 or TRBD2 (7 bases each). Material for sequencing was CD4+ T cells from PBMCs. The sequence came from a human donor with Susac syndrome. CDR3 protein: CSVQGGGPYNEQFF. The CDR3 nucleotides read TGCAGCGTTCAGGGGGGGGGTCCCTACAATGAGCAGTTCTTC.